One sample yielded the 14 T cell receptor beta chains listed below, sequenced in a study of T cells in Graves' hyperthyroidism and ophthalmopathy. Amplified TCR beta CDR3 regions derived from RNA transcripts. Researchers ran a first-round RT-PCR on the TCR CDR3 using the HTBI primer set. Each CDR3 protein is one row after TCRdb ran MiXCR on the multiplex PCR reads. The table includes about 420,000 distinct CDR3 sequences, around 13% detected once. The sample comprised blood. These receptors were collected from a woman aged 18-35 years with Graves' hyperthyroidism.

This clonotype has at least ten counts. The chain links TRBV5-1 to TRBJ2-3, with TRBD1 matching 10 bases. The CDR3 is 15 residues long. The V and J ends lost 4 bases and 2 bases, in that order; junction bases with no gene match: 4. From germline, CDR1 is SGHRS and CDR2 YFSETQ. As DNA, the CDR3 is TGCGCCAGCAGCAAGGACAGGGGGGACACAGATACGCAGTATTTT. Residues: CASSKDRGDTDTQYF.

This clonotype has at least ten counts. V usage is TRBV5-1 and J usage is TRBJ1-1, with a weak D call TRBD1 (5 bases). CDR1 and CDR2 (germline): SGHRS, YFSETQ. The CDR3 totals 14 residues. V was cut by 0 bases and J by 5 bases, with 11 bases left in between. The CDR3 region is CASSLDLRGTEAFF. CDR3 DNA sequence: TGCGCCAGCAGCTTGGATTTGCGGGGGACTGAAGCTTTCTTT.

This clonotype has ten or more counts. This rearrangement joins TRBV12-3 or TRBV12-4 to TRBJ2-3; a possible D gene is TRBD1 (6 bases). Trimming removed 11 bases at V and 3 bases at J, with 24 bases between. The CDR3 length is 16 residues. CDR3 nucleotide sequence: TGTGCCTCCCGGGGTCAGGGGATTTTATCAACAGATACGCAGTATTTT. Protein sequence: CASRGQGILSTDTQYF.

Comments on this clonotype: Just one base apart from a much larger clone, this may be a read error. The V gene is TRBV6-1, the J gene TRBJ2-3; 9 bases align to TRBD2. The CDR3 is made up of 14 amino acids. The V gene's germline CDR1 is MNHNS and CDR2 SASEGT. With V trimmed by 11 bases and J by 4 bases, 10 bases remained unmatched. CDR3 bases: TGTGCCGCCATGCTAGCGGGACTCGCAGATACGCAGTATTTT. Translating it yields CAAMLAGLADTQYF.

Only a few counts were recorded for this clonotype. This chain joins TRBV7-3 and TRBJ2-1; D may be TRBD2 (5 bases). This CDR3 is built from 13 residues. Germline assignment: CDR1 SGHTA and CDR2 FQGTGA. Trimming took off 1 base at V and 8 bases at J, with 9 bases between the two ends. CDR3 sequence (DNA): TGTGCCAGCAGCTTAATCCCGCGGGATGAGCAGTTCTTC. This codes for CASSLIPRDEQFF.

There are many counts of this clonotype. DNA for the CDR3: TGTGCCAGCAGCTCCCCCCTGACAGAGACCCTACCTAACTACGAGCAGTACTTC. Translation: CASSSPLTETLPNYEQYF. The gene calls are TRBV7-9 and TRBJ2-7, with D tentatively TRBD1 (5 bases). Trimming removed 4 bases at V and 3 bases at J, with 25 bases between. CDR3 length equals 18 residues. Germline values: CDR1 SEHNR, CDR2 FQNEAQ (reference sequence).

V gene TRBV7-9 combines with J gene TRBJ1-2, with a tentative D call TRBD1 (6 bases). The germline V gene encodes CDR1 SEHNR and CDR2 FQNEAQ (reference sequence). The CDR3 extends over 14 amino acids. The V and J ends lost 10 bases and 2 bases respectively, with 17 bases between them. The CDR3 DNA reads TGTGCCATGAAATCAGGGGAGACGAACTATGGCTACACCTTC. Amino acid sequence: CAMKSGETNYGYTF.

This clonotype was detected only a few times. The chain has TRBV9 and TRBJ1-6; no clear D. Trimming took 0 bases from V and 3 from J, leaving 4 bases between them. Per germline, CDR1 SGDLS and CDR2 YYNGEE. The CDR3 length is 14 residues. The CDR3 DNA sequence: TGTGCCAGCAGCGTAGGGAACTATAATTCACCCCTCCACTTT. Translating it yields CASSVGNYNSPLHF.

The chain uses TRBV6-1 and TRBJ2-7; D remains ambiguous. Germline V gives CDR1 MNHNS, CDR2 SASEGT. The V end was cut by 11 bases, the J end by 1 base, with 15 bases between. The CDR3 consists of 13 residues. The CDR3 DNA is TGTGCCTCCGGCAGGCGACCTTCCTACGAGCAGTACTTC. It encodes CASGRRPSYEQYF.

The rearrangement joins TRBV30 to TRBJ1-2; D uncertain. Germline CDR1 reads GTSNPN; CDR2 reads SVGIG (reference sequence). V gave up 3 bases and J gave up 2 bases, with 10 bases separating them. The CDR3 has 13 residues. The CDR3 is CAWRGLQNYGYTF. In nucleotides, the CDR3 is TGTGCCTGGAGAGGGCTACAAAACTATGGCTACACCTTC.

The rearrangement uses TRBV19 and TRBJ1-1; 9 nucleotides line up with TRBD1. Germline CDR1 LNHDA, CDR2 SQIVND (reference sequence). Losses at the gene ends were 4 bases for V and 2 bases for J; bases not matched to a gene: 5. This CDR3 region has 15 residues. CDR3 in DNA: TGTGCCAGTAGTACCGACAGGGGGGCCAACACTGAAGCTTTCTTT. Protein product: CASSTDRGANTEAFF.

This clonotype was recorded at least ten times. V gene TRBV5-1 combines with J gene TRBJ2-1; 10 bases match TRBD2. Germline V gene lookup returns CDR1 SGHRS and CDR2 YFSETQ. Germline trimming cut 0 bases from V and 4 bases from J; bases unmatched to any gene: 7. This CDR3 is 17 amino acids long. The CDR3 here is CASSLVASGGVYNEQFF. DNA of the CDR3: TGCGCCAGCAGCTTGGTTGCTAGCGGGGGAGTTTACAATGAGCAGTTCTTC. Drawing the rest from reference TRBV5-1 and TRBJ2-1, the complete variable domain is KAGVTQTPRYLIKTRGQQVTLSCSPISGHRSVSWYQQTPGQGLQFLFEYFSETQRNKGNFPGRFSGRQFSNSRSEMNVSTLELGDSALYLCASSLVASGGVYNEQFFGPGTRLTVL.

The gene calls are TRBV30 and TRBJ1-1, with D unresolved. The CDR3 sequence is 15 residues long. Trimming took off 3 bases at V and 0 bases at J, with 14 bases between the two ends. Germline CDR1 GTSNPN, CDR2 SVGIG (reference sequence). For the CDR3, the DNA is TGTGCCTGGAGGGCGGACTCTAGTATGAACACTGAAGCTTTCTTT. Protein product: CAWRADSSMNTEAFF.

In its sample, this clonotype was seen many times. The chain carries TRBV28 and TRBJ1-1; D ambiguous. CDR1 is MDHEN, CDR2 SYDVKM, per germline. CDR3 length equals 17 residues. V was trimmed by 7 bases and J by 1 base, leaving 22 bases between them. The CDR3 nucleotides read TGTGCCAGCAACCTTTTTGCGGGCGCCCATAAGAACACTGAAGCTTTCTTT. Its translation: CASNLFAGAHKNTEAFF.